The 6 T cell receptor beta chains presented below share a single source sample, sequenced in a study of CD8 T cells in Susac syndrome. Random hexamers were used to reverse transcribe the RNA input (roughly 0.5 to 1 ug). MiXCR, applied by TCRdb to the immunoSEQ multiplex PCR reads, yields one record per CDR3 protein. Among roughly 330,000 distinct CDR3 sequences listed, about 91% were seen once. The sample comprised CD4+ T cells from PBMCs. These receptor sequences come from a human donor with multiple sclerosis.

The chain combines TRBV12-3 or TRBV12-4 with TRBJ1-6; D remains unclear. This CDR3 is built from 15 residues. Deletions cut 1 base from V and 8 bases from J, with 12 bases between. For the CDR3, the DNA is TGTGCCAGCAGTTTAGTCGCGGGCGTGGATTCACCCCTCCACTTT. As protein: CASSLVAGVDSPLHF.

This chain connects TRBV5-1 to TRBJ1-5; D possibly corresponds to TRBD1 (6 bases). This CDR3 has 14 amino acids. V gave up 4 bases and J gave up 5 bases, with 13 bases separating them. The germline CDR1 and CDR2 sequences are SGHRS and YFSETQ. The CDR3 loop reads CASSDGAGDQPQHF. CDR3 nucleotides: TGCGCCAGCAGCGACGGAGCAGGGGATCAGCCCCAGCATTTT. Based on the CDR3 plus reference TRBV5-1 and TRBJ1-5, the full variable domain is KAGVTQTPRYLIKTRGQQVTLSCSPISGHRSVSWYQQTPGQGLQFLFEYFSETQRNKGNFPGRFSGRQFSNSRSEMNVSTLELGDSALYLCASSDGAGDQPQHFGDGTRLSIL.

As DNA, the CDR3 is TGCAGTGCTAGGAAGGTCCAACCACTGTCGGGCGACAATGAGCAGTTCTTC. Amino acid sequence: CSARKVQPLSGDNEQFF. The chain couples TRBV20-1 to TRBJ2-1, with D unclear. Trimming removed 3 bases from V and 5 bases from J, with 23 bases in between. CDR1 DFQATT and CDR2 SNEGSKA come from the germline V gene (reference sequence). This CDR3 is 17 amino acids long.

The chain links TRBV14 to TRBJ1-2; 8 positions match TRBD1. Germline lookup yields CDR1 SGHDN and CDR2 FVKESK. V shed 1 base and J 1 base; nucleotides not matched to a gene: 2. This CDR3 has 15 residues. CDR3 in DNA: TGTGCCAGCAGCCAAGGGACAGGGAGTAACTATGGCTACACCTTC. As protein: CASSQGTGSNYGYTF.

The rearrangement uses TRBV2 and TRBJ1-2, with 8 bases matching TRBD1. Per germline, CDR1 SNHLY and CDR2 FYNNEI. CDR3 length equals 15 residues. With 7 bases clipped from V and 7 bases from J, the junction kept 14 bases outside the gene matches. CDR3 nucleotides: TGTGCCAGCACCGCATTAGGACAGGGCCAAGTTGGCTACACCTTC. This codes for CASTALGQGQVGYTF.

The rearrangement links TRBV14 to TRBJ1-1; D is unresolved. V lost 0 bases and J 3 bases, leaving 8 bases between the germline ends. The CDR3 contains 14 residues. Per the germline V gene, CDR1 is SGHDN and CDR2 is FVKESK. DNA for the CDR3: TGTGCCAGCAGCCAAGATTTACGGTACACTGAAGCTTTCTTT. This codes for CASSQDLRYTEAFF.